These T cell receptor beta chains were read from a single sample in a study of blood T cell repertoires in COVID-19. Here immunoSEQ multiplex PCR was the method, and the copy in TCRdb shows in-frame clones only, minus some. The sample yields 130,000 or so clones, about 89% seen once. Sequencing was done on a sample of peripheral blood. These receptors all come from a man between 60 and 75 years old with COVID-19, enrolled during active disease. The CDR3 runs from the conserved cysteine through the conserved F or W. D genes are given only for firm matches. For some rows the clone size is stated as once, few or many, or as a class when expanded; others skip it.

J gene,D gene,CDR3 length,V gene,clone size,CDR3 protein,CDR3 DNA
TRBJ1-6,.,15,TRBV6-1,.,CASSETLPGNSPLHF,TGTGCCAGCAGTGAAACCCTCCCTGGCAATTCACCCCTCCACTTT
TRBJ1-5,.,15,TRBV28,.,CASSLYRVSNQPQHF,TGTGCCAGCAGTTTATACAGGGTGAGCAATCAGCCCCAGCATTTT
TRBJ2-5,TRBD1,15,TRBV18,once,CASSPGQGPQETQYF,TGTGCCAGCTCCCCAGGACAGGGACCTCAAGAGACCCAGTACTTC
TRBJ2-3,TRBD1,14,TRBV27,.,CASNPGGYTDTQYF,TGTGCCAGCAATCCAGGGGGCTACACAGATACGCAGTATTTT
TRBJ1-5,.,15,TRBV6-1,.,CASSEGAQGNQPQHF,TGTGCCAGCAGCGAAGGGGCGCAGGGCAATCAGCCCCAGCATTTT
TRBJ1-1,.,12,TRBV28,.,CASSSGLGEAFF,TGTGCCAGCAGTTCAGGACTCGGTGAAGCTTTCTTT
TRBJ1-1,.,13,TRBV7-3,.,CASSLVLHSEAFF,TGTGCCAGCAGCTTAGTATTACACAGTGAAGCTTTCTTT
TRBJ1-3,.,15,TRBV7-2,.,CASSLAGDSGNTIYF,TGTGCCAGCAGCTTAGCCGGGGACTCTGGAAACACCATATATTTT
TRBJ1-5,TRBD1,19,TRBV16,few,CASSQWSTGGIFSNQPQHF,TGTGCCAGCAGCCAATGGTCGACAGGGGGAATTTTTAGCAATCAGCCCCAGCATTTT
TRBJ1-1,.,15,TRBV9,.,CASSVVGEGNTEAFF,TGTGCCAGCAGCGTAGTTGGGGAGGGGAACACTGAAGCTTTCTTT
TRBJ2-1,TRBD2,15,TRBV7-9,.,CASSSSGGARNEQFF,TGTGCCAGCAGCTCTAGCGGGGGGGCGCGGAATGAGCAGTTCTTC
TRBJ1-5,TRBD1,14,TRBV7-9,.,CASSRTGSNQPQHF,TGTGCCAGCAGCCGGACAGGGAGCAATCAGCCCCAGCATTTT
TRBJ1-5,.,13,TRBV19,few,CASSIQGGQPQHF,TGTGCCAGTAGTATCCAGGGTGGTCAGCCCCAGCATTTT
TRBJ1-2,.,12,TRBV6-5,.,CASAERNYGYTF,TGTGCCAGCGCGGAGCGTAACTATGGCTACACCTTC
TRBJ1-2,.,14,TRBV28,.,CASSSGSPNYGYTF,TGTGCCAGCAGCTCCGGGAGCCCGAACTATGGCTACACCTTC
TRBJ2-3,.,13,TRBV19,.,CASKIRSTDTQYF,TGTGCCAGTAAGATCAGAAGCACAGATACGCAGTATTTT
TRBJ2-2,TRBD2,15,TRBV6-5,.,CASRPSGLNTGELFF,TGTGCCAGCAGACCTAGCGGGCTTAACACCGGGGAGCTGTTTTTT
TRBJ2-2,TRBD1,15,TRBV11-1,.,CASSRRTGNTGELFF,TGTGCCAGCAGCCGCCGGACAGGGAACACCGGGGAGCTGTTTTTT
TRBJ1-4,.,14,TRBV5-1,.,CASSLEASNEKLFF,TGCGCCAGCAGCTTGGAAGCTTCTAATGAAAAACTGTTTTTT
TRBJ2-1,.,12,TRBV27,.,CASSSAGYEQFF,TGTGCCAGCAGTTCCGCAGGGTATGAGCAGTTCTTC
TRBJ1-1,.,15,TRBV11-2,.,CASSLFGGMNTEAFF,TGTGCCAGCAGCTTGTTTGGGGGGATGAACACTGAAGCTTTCTTT
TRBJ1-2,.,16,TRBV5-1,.,CASSIRDTIVLYGYTF,TGCGCCAGCAGCATCCGGGACACCATAGTCCTTTATGGCTACACCTTC
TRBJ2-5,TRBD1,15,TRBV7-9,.,CASSPRDRDLETQYF,TGTGCCAGCAGCCCCCGGGACAGGGATTTGGAGACCCAGTACTTC
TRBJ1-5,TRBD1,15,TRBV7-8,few,CASSRDRARNQPQHF,TGTGCCAGCAGCCGAGACAGGGCGAGGAATCAGCCCCAGCATTTT
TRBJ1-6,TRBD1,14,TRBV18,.,CASSPTGGNSPLHF,TGTGCCAGCTCACCGACAGGGGGTAATTCACCCCTCCACTTT
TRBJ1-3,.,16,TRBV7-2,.,CASSLGPGFSGNTIYF,TGTGCCAGCAGCTTAGGTCCAGGGTTCTCTGGAAACACCATATATTTT
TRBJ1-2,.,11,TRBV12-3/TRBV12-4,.,CASTYRDGYTF,TGTGCCAGCACCTACAGGGATGGCTACACCTTC
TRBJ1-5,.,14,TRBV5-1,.,CASSLSGSGQPQHF,TGCGCCAGCAGCTTATCAGGGTCAGGACAGCCCCAGCATTTT
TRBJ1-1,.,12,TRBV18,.,CASSGQNTEAFF,TGTGCCAGCTCCGGACAGAACACTGAAGCTTTCTTT
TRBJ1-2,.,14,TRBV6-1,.,CASSEMGLDYGYTF,TGTGCCAGCAGTGAAATGGGGCTTGACTATGGCTACACCTTC